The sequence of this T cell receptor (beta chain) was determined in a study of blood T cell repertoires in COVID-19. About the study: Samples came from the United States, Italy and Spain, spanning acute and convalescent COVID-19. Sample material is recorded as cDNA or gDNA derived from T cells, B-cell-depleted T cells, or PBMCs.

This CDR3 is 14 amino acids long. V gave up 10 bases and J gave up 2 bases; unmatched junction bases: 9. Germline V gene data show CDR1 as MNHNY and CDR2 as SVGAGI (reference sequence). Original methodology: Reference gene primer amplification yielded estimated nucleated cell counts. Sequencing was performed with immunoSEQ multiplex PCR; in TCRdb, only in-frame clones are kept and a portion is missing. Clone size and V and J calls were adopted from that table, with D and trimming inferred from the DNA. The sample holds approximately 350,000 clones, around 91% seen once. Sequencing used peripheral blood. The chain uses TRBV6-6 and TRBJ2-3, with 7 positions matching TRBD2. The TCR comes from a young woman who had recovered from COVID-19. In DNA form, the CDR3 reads TGTGCCACCAAAATCGGGAGGTACACAGATACGCAGTATTTT. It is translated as CATKIGRYTDTQYF.